This T cell receptor (beta chain) appears in the sequencing data of a study of identifying expanded T cells in peripheral blood. General study findings and limits: Across healthy donors, higher total template counts meant significantly greater approximately two-week count variance. Differentially abundant clones: about 1.2 between replicates, about 15 at roughly 2 weeks, less than 25 at four.

TCRdb's copy holds only in-frame clones and misses some; the assay was immunoSEQ multiplex PCR. The sample has under 100,000 clones, about 85% seen once. From germline, CDR1 is GTSNPN and CDR2 SVGIG (reference sequence). Trimming cost V 0 bases and J 9 bases, with 8 bases left between them. The CDR3 loop spans 11 amino acids. About this clone itself: The target antigen is unknown.

No infections or other immune events were documented during collection. Sequencing was carried out using blood. This sequence originates from a person aged 18 to 75 in good health. The chain is built from TRBV30 and TRBJ1-1; no firm D call. The chain's CDR3 is CAWSVQIKAFF. The CDR3, as DNA: TGTGCCTGGAGTGTACAGATCAAAGCTTTCTTT.